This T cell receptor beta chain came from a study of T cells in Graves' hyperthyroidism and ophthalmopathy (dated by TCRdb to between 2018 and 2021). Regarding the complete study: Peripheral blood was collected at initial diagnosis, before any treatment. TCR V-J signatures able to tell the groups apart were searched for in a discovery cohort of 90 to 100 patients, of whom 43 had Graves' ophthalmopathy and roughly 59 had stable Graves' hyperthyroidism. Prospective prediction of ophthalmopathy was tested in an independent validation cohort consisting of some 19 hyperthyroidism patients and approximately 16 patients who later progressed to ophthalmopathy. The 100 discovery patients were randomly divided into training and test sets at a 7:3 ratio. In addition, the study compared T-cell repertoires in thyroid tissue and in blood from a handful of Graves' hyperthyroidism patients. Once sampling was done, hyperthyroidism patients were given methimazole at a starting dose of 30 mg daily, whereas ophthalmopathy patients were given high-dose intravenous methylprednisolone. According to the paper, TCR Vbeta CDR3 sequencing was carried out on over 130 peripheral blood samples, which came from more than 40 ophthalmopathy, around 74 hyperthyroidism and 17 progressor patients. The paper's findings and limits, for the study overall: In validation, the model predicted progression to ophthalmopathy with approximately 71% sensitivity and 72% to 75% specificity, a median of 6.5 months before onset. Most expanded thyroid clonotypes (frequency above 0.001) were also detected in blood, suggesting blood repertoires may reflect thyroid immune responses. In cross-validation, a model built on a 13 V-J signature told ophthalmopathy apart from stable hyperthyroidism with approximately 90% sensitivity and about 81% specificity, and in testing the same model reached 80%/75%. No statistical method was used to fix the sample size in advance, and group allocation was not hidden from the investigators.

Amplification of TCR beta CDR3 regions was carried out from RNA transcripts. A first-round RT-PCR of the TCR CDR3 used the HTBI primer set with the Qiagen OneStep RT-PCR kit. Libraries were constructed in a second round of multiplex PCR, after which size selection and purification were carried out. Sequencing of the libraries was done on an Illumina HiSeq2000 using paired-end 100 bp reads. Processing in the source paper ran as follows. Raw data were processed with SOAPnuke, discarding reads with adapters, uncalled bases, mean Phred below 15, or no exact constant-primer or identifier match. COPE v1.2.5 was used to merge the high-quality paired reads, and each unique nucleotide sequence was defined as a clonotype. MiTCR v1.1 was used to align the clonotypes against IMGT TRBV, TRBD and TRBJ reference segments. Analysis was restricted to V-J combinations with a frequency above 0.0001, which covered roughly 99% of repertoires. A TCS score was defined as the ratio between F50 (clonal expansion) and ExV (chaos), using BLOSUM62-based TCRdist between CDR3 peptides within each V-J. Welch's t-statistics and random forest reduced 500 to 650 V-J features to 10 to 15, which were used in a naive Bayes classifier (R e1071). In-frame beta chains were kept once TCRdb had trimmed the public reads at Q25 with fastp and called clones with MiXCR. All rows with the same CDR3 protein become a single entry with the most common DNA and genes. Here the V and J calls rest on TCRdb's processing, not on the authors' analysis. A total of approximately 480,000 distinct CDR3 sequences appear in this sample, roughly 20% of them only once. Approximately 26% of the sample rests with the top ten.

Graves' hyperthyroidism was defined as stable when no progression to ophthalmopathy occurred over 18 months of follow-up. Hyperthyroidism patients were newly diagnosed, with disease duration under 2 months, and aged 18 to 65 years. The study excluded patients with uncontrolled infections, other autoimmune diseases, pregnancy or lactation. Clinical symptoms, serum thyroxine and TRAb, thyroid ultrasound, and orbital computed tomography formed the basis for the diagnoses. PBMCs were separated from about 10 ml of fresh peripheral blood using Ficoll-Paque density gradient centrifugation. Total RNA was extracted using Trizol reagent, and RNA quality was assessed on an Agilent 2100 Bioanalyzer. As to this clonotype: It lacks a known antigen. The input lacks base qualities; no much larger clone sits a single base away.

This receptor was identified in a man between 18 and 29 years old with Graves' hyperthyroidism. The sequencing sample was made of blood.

In nucleotides, the sequence is TGTGCCAGCAGCCTGACGAGGGTGGAAGCTTTCTTT. This translates into CASSLTRVEAFF. The chain joins TRBV28 to TRBJ1-1, with the D gene not confidently named. The V end loses 6 bases and the J end loses 8 bases, and a stretch of 13 bases separates them. The CDR3 has 12 amino acids, counting the end cysteine and phenylalanine. The entry retains the CDR3 DNA only, 36 bases that are in frame from base 1. The germline V gene encodes CDR1 MDHEN and CDR2 SYDVKM.